This T cell receptor (beta chain) was observed in a study of cytomegalovirus exposure and HLA in healthy donors. Between the trimmed V and J ends, which lost 4 bases and 8 bases, there was a span of 20 bases. Germline loops: CDR1 SGHVS, CDR2 FQNEAQ. The CDR3 runs to 15 residues. Primers: 60 Vbeta forward and 13 Jbeta reverse. Some clones are missing from TCRdb's copy, which holds only in-frame ones; the method was immunoSEQ multiplex PCR. The sample lists 100,000 to 150,000 clones; about 73% were seen once. The receptor's source is a woman aged 45-65 years in good health and CMV-seropositive. The gene calls are TRBV7-8 and TRBJ1-2, with a weak D call TRBD1 (5 bases). The sequenced material came from PBMCs. As DNA, the CDR3 is TGTGCCAGCAGCTCGGGGGGGGGTCCGGGAGGAGGCTACACCTTC. This gives the protein CASSSGGGPGGGYTF.